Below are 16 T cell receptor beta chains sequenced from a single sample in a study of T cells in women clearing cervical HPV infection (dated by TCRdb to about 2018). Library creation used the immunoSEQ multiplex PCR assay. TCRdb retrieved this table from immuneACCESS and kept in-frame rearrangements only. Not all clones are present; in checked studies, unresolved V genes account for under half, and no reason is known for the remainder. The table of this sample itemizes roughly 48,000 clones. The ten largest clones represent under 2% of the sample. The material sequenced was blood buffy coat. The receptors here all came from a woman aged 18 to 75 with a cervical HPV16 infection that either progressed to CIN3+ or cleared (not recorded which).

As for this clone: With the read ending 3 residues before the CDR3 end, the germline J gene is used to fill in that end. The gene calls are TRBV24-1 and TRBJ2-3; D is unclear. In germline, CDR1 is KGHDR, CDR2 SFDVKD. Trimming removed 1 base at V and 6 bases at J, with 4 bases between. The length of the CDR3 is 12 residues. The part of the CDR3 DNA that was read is TGTGCCACCAGTGATTTTCGGGATACG. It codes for CATSDFRDT. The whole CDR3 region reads CATSDFRDTQYF.

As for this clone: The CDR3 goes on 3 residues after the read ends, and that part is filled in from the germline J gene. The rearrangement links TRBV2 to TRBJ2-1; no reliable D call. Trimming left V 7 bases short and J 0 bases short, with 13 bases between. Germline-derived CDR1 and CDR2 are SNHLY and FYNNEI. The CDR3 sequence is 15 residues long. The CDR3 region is CASTVRHNSYNEQFF. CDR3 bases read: TGTGCCAGCACAGTACGACATAACTCCTACAATGAG.

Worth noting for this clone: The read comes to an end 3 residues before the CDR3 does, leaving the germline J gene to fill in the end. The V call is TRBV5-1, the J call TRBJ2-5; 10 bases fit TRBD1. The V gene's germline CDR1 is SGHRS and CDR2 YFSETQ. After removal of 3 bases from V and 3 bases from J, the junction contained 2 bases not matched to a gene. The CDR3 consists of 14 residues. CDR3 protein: CASSWGTGEETQYF. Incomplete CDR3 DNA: TGCGCCAGCAGCTGGGGGACAGGGGAAGAGACC.

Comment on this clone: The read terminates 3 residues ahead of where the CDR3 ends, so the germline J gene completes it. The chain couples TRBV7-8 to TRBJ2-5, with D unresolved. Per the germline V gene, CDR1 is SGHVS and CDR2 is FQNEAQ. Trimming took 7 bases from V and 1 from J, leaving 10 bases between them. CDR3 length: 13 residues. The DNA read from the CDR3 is TGTGCCAGCAACACCTTTTCCCAAGAGACC. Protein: CASNTFSQET. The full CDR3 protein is CASNTFSQETQYF.

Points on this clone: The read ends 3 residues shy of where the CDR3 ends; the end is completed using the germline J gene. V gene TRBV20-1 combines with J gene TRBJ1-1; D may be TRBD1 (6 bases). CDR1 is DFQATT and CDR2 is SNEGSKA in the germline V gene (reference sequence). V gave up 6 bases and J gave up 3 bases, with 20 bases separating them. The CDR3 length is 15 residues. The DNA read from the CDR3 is TGCAGTGCAATTGACTACAGGGATTCCGACACTGAA. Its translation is CSAIDYRDSDTE. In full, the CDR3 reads CSAIDYRDSDTEAFF.

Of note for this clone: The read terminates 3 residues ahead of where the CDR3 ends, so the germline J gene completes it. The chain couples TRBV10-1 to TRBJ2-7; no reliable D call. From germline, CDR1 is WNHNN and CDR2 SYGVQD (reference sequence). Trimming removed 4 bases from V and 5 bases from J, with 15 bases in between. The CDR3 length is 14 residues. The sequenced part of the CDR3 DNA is TGCGCCAGCAGTGCCTACCATAGTCCCCACGAG. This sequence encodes CASSAYHSPHE. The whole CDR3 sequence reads CASSAYHSPHEQYF.

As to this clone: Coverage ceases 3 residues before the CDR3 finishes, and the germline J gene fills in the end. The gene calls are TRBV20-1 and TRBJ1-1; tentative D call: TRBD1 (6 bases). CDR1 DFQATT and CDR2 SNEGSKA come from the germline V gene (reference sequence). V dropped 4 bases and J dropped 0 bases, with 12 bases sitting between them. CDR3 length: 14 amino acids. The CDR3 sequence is CSAIPGQLNTEAFF. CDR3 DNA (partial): TGCAGTGCTATACCGGGACAACTGAACACTGAA.

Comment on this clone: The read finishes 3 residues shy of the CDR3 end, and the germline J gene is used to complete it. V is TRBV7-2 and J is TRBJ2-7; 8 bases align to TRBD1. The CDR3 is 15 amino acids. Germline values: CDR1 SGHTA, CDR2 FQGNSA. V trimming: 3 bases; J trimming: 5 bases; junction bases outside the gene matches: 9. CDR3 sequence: CASSFSRTGLDEQYF. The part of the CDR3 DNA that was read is TGTGCCAGCAGCTTCTCCAGGACAGGGCTAGACGAG.

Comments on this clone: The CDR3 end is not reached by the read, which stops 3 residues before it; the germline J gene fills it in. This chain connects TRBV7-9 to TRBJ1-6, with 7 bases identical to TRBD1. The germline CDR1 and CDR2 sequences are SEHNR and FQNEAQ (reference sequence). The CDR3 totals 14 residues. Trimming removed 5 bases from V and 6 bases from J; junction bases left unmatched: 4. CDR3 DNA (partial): TGTGCCAGCAGCCCAGGGGGTCTTAATTCACCC. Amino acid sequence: CASSPGGLNSP. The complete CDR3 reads CASSPGGLNSPLHF.

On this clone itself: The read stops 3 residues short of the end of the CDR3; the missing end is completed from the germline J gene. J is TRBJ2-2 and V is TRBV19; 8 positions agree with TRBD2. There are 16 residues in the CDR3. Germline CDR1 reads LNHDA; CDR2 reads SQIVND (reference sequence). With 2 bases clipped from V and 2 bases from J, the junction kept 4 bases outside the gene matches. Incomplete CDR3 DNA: TGTGCCAGTAGTATAAGTAGCGGGATTAACACCGGGGAG. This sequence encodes CASSISSGINTGE. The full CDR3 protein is CASSISSGINTGELFF.

CDR3 bases read: TGTGCCAGCAGCTTAGGCCGACAGGGCCACGAG. This codes for CASSLGRQGHE. The CDR3 as a whole reads CASSLGRQGHEQYF. This rearrangement joins TRBV13 to TRBJ2-7, with 7 bases identical to TRBD1. Coverage ceases 3 residues before the CDR3 finishes, and the germline J gene fills in the end. Germline V lookup: CDR1 PRHDT, CDR2 FYEKMQ (reference sequence). V lost 0 bases to trimming and J lost 5 bases; unmatched junction nucleotides: 4. The CDR3 covers 14 residues.

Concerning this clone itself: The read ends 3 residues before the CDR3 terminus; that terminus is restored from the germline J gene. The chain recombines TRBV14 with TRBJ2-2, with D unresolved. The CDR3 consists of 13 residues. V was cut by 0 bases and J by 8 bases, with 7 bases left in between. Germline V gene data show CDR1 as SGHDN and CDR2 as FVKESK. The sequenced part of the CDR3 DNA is TGTGCCAGCAGCCAAGATACGGTTGGGGAG. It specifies CASSQDTVGE. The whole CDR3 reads CASSQDTVGELFF.

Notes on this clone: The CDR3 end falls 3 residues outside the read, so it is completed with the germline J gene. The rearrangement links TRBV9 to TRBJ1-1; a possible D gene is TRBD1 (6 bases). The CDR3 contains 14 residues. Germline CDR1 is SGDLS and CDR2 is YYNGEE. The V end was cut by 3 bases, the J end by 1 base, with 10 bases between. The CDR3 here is CASSAMGQNTEAFF. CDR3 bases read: TGTGCCAGCAGCGCGATGGGACAGAACACTGAA.

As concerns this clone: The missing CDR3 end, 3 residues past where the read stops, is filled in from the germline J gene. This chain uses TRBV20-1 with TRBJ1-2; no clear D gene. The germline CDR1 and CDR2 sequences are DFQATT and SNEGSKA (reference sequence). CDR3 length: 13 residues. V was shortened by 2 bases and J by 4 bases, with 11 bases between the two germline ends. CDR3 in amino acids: CSARMGSGYGYTF. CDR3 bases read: TGCAGTGCTAGAATGGGCAGTGGCTATGGC.

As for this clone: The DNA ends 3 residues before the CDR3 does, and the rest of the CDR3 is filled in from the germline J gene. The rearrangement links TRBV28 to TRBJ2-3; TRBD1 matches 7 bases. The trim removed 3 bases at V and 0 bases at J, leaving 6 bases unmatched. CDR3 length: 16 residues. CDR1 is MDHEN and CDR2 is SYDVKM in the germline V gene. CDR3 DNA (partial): TGTGCCAGCAGTTTTGGGACAGTAACTAGCACAGATACG. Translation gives CASSFGTVTSTDT. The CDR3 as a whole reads CASSFGTVTSTDTQYF.

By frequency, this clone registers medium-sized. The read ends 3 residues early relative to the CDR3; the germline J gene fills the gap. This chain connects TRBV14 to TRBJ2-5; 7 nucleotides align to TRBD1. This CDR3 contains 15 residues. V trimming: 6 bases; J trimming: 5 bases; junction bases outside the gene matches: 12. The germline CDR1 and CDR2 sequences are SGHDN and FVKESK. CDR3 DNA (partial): TGTGCCAGCAGTCCGGACAGGCTCGGTGGGGAGACC. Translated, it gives CASSPDRLGGET. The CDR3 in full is CASSPDRLGGETQYF.